Below are 8 T cell receptor beta chains sequenced from a single sample in a study of T-cell reconstitution after alpha-beta-depleted transplantation in children. A TCRbeta library incorporating unique molecular identifiers was prepared. TCRdb redid the calling of the PCR reads with MiXCR, one entry per CDR3 protein. This repertoire shows around 580,000 distinct CDR3 sequences, more than 20% found once; its top ten account for over 12%. This specimen was PBMCs, mostly from graft donor cells, taken 360 days after TCRalphabeta/CD19-depleted stem cell transplant. These receptors were collected from a boy under two years old who had a stem cell transplant for acute myeloid leukemia, so the T cells may come from the graft donor.

The gene calls are TRBV30 and TRBJ2-7; 9 bases map to TRBD1. The CDR3 loop spans 13 amino acids. Germline V gives CDR1 GTSNPN, CDR2 SVGIG (reference sequence). Trimming cost V 4 bases and J 5 bases; bases outside gene matches: 6. The DNA for the CDR3 is TGTGCCTGGACCGAAACAGGGGGCAACGAGCAGTACTTC. This encodes CAWTETGGNEQYF.

The gene calls are TRBV28 and TRBJ1-6; D not certain. V lost 6 bases, J lost 2 bases, and 14 bases lay in between. The CDR3 consists of 16 residues. CDR1 and CDR2 (germline): MDHEN, SYDVKM. The CDR3 DNA reads as TGTGCCAGCAGGCCTCCTCAACCCCCCTATAATTCACCCCTCCACTTT. Translating it yields CASRPPQPPYNSPLHF.

In its sample, this clonotype was seen a few times. The rearrangement joins TRBV29-1 to TRBJ1-2, with D perhaps TRBD1 (6 bases). The CDR3 runs 11 residues. V was pared by 6 bases and J by 8 bases, with 13 bases between. Germline lookup yields CDR1 SQVTM and CDR2 ANQGSEA. The CDR3 DNA reads as TGCAGCGTGGGGGCGGTGTTCGGCTACACCTTC. Protein: CSVGAVFGYTF.

V gene TRBV15 combines with J gene TRBJ2-5; a weak D match, TRBD2 (7 bases). This CDR3 contains 16 residues. Trimming took off 1 base at V and 4 bases at J, with 16 bases between the two ends. From germline, CDR1 is LNHNV and CDR2 YYDKDF (reference sequence). The DNA for the CDR3 is TGTGCCACCAGCAGAGTAGGGGGGGTACGAGTAGAGACCCAGTACTTC. Translating gives CATSRVGGVRVETQYF.

This clonotype was picked up a small number of times. The genes are TRBV5-1 and TRBJ1-2, with 11 bases matching TRBD1. V shed 5 bases, J shed 8 bases, and the junction held 8 bases outside the gene matches. Per germline, CDR1 SGHRS and CDR2 YFSETQ. The CDR3 covers 14 residues. The CDR3: CASSFGTGGPGYTF. CDR3 bases: TGCGCCAGCAGTTTCGGGACAGGGGGACCCGGCTACACCTTC.

This clonotype appeared a few times. The chain combines TRBV5-1 with TRBJ2-3, with TRBD2 identical over 8 bases. After removal of 4 bases from V and 3 bases from J, the junction contained 10 bases not matched to a gene. There are 16 residues in the CDR3. CDR1 is SGHRS and CDR2 is YFSETQ in the germline V gene. The CDR3 coding sequence is TGCGCCAGCAGCACGCACCGGACTAGCCAAACAGATACGCAGTATTTT. Translated, it gives CASSTHRTSQTDTQYF.

The CDR3, as DNA: TGCGCCAGCAGCTCCGGGACTAGCGGGGAAGATACGCAGTATTTT. Its protein is CASSSGTSGEDTQYF. The chain couples TRBV5-1 to TRBJ2-3; 13 positions agree with TRBD2. Germline-derived CDR1 and CDR2 are SGHRS and YFSETQ. The CDR3 is 15 amino acids. The J segment lost 5 bases and the V segment lost 3 bases, leaving 3 bases of the junction unmatched. Combining the CDR3 with reference TRBV5-1 and TRBJ2-3 gives the whole variable domain KAGVTQTPRYLIKTRGQQVTLSCSPISGHRSVSWYQQTPGQGLQFLFEYFSETQRNKGNFPGRFSGRQFSNSRSEMNVSTLELGDSALYLCASSSGTSGEDTQYFGPGTRLTVL.

This clonotype showed up just a few times. CDR3 amino acids: CASSVLAATGELFF. CDR3 DNA sequence: TGTGCCAGCTCAGTACTAGCGGCCACCGGGGAGCTGTTTTTT. This sequence joins TRBV18 and TRBJ2-2, with 8 bases aligning to TRBD2. After removal of 5 bases from V and 4 bases from J, the junction contained 3 bases not matched to a gene. The germline V gene has CDR1 KGHSH and CDR2 LQKENI. The CDR3 loop spans 14 amino acids.